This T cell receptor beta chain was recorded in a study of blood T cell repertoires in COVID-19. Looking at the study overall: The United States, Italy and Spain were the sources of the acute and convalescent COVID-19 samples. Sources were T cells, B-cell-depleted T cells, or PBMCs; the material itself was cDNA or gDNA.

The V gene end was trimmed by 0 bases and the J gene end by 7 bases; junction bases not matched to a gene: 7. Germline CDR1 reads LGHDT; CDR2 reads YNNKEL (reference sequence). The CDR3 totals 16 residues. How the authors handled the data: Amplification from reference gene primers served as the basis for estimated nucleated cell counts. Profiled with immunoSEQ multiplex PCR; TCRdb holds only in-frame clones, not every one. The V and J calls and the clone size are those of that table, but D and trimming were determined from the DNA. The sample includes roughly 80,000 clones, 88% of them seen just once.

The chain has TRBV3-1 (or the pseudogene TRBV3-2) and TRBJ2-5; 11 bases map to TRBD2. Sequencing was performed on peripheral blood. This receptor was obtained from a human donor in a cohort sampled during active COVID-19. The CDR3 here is CASSQDRTSGSGTQYF. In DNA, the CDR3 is TGTGCCAGCAGCCAAGACCGGACTAGCGGGTCCGGGACCCAGTACTTC.